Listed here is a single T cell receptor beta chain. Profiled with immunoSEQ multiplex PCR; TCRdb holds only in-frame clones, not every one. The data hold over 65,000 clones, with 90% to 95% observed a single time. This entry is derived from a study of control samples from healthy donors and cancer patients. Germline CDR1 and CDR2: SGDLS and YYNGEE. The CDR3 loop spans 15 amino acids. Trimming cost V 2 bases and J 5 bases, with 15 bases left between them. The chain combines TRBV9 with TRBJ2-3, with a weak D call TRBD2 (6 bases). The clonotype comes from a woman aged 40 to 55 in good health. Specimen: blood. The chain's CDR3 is CASSVIPGGQDTQYF. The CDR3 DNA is TGTGCCAGCAGCGTTATCCCAGGAGGGCAAGATACGCAGTATTTT.